Below are 2 T cell receptor beta chains sequenced from a single sample in a study of PD-1 blockade in classical Hodgkin lymphoma. Every patient was affected by relapse after autologous stem cell transplantation, while exposure to brentuximab vedotin was not uniform. Libraries were prepared by immunoSEQ multiplex PCR; TCRdb keeps only in-frame clonotypes and omits some of them. This sample has 15,000 to 20,000 clones, with 65% to 85% found just once. Sample: peripheral blood mononuclear cells (PBMCs), taken at baseline. The source of these receptors is a human donor with classical Hodgkin lymphoma.

This sequence joins TRBV2 and TRBJ1-4, with 7 bases fitting TRBD1. Germline assignment: CDR1 SNHLY and CDR2 FYNNEI. V shed 2 bases and J 8 bases; nucleotides not matched to a gene: 14. The CDR3 is 17 amino acids. The CDR3 DNA reads TGTGCCAGCAGTGAACGGCCTACGAGGGGGCTCAGGGAAAAACTGTTTTTT. It translates to CASSERPTRGLREKLFF.

This clone was detected once. The rearrangement links TRBV18 to TRBJ2-1; a possible D gene is TRBD2 (6 bases). V lost 2 bases, J lost 4 bases, and 15 bases lay in between. Germline CDR1 reads KGHSH; CDR2 reads LQKENI. This CDR3 region has 16 residues. The CDR3 loop reads CASSPSVGGRYNEQFF. The CDR3 nucleotides read TGTGCCAGCTCACCATCCGTGGGGGGACGATACAATGAGCAGTTCTTC.